The 28 T cell receptor beta chains in this list originate from one sample, sequenced in a study of post-analysis software for immune sequencing data. Study results and limitations: A handful of TRBV segments, including TRBV5-6, TRBV5-1 and TRBV20-1, were more frequent in patients than controls.

Unique molecular identifiers were built into the TCR beta cDNA libraries. TCRdb processed the PCR reads anew with MiXCR; each CDR3 protein has one entry. The table records 600,000 to 700,000 distinct CDR3 sequences, 55% to 60% of them present only once. No antigens are known for them. Sequencing used blood. The receptor source for this set is a girl aged 2-10 years with multiple sclerosis.

This clonotype occurred a few times. The chain couples TRBV29-1 to TRBJ1-2, with 7 nucleotides matching TRBD1. With 3 bases clipped from V and 4 bases from J, the junction kept 5 bases outside the gene matches. From germline, CDR1 is SQVTM and CDR2 ANQGSEA. This CDR3 is built from 13 residues. The CDR3 region has the DNA TGCAGCGTTGAGGAAGGGGGCGGCTATGGCTACACCTTC. Residues: CSVEEGGGYGYTF. The whole variable domain, filled in from reference TRBV29-1 and TRBJ1-2, reads SAVISQKPSRDICQRGTSLTIQCQVDSQVTMMFWYRQQPGQSLTLIATANQGSEATYESGFVIDKFPISRPNLTFSTLTVSNMSPEDSSIYLCSVEEGGGYGYTFGSGTRLTVV.

The genes are TRBV5-6 and TRBJ2-5; D is perhaps TRBD1 (5 bases). Germline CDR1 is SGHDT and CDR2 is YYEEEE. This CDR3 comprises 13 residues. The V and J ends lost 4 bases and 10 bases respectively, with 17 bases between them. In nucleotides, the CDR3 is TGTGCCAGCAGCCCAACGGATGGGGCGGACCAGTACTTC. Translating gives CASSPTDGADQYF.

The chain is built from TRBV5-6 and TRBJ1-2; D unclear. The V end lost 0 bases, the J end lost 4 bases, and 10 bases lay between the germline ends. This CDR3 is built from 14 residues. Looked up from germline, CDR1 is SGHDT and CDR2 is YYEEEE. The CDR3 reads CASSLDRNSYGYTF. DNA for the CDR3: TGTGCCAGCAGCTTGGACAGAAATAGCTATGGCTACACCTTC.

V gene TRBV9 combines with J gene TRBJ1-1, with D possibly TRBD1 on 5 matching bases. CDR3 length equals 16 residues. From germline, CDR1 is SGDLS and CDR2 YYNGEE. Trimming pared 0 bases from V and 1 base from J, leaving 13 bases between. The CDR3 is CASSVAPGARNTEAFF. For the CDR3, the DNA is TGTGCCAGCAGCGTAGCTCCCGGGGCTCGGAACACTGAAGCTTTCTTT.

V gene TRBV12-3 or TRBV12-4 combines with J gene TRBJ1-2, with D unresolved. V gave up 6 bases and J gave up 7 bases, with 15 bases separating them. The CDR3 runs 13 residues. The CDR3, as DNA: TGTGCCAGCAGCCACGGGTCTTTAGCTGGCTACACCTTC. Amino acids: CASSHGSLAGYTF.

The chain employs TRBV10-3 and TRBJ2-4; the match to TRBD1 covers 11 bases. The CDR3 covers 14 residues. CDR1 and CDR2 from the germline V gene are ENHRY and SYGVKD. Trimming at V came to 6 bases and at J to 6 bases, leaving 4 bases not matched to a gene. CDR3 sequence reads: CAIRGQGEGNIQYF. CDR3 nucleotides: TGTGCCATCAGGGGACAGGGGGAAGGAAACATTCAGTACTTC.

This clonotype was picked up a small number of times. The genes are TRBV4-1 and TRBJ2-5, with D possibly being TRBD2 (7 bases). V lost 3 bases to trimming and J lost 5 bases, with 13 bases between them. The CDR3 length is 14 residues. In germline, CDR1 is MGHRA, CDR2 YSYEKL. CDR3 nucleotides: TGCGCCAGCAGCCACCCGGGGGGCTCGGAGACCCAGTACTTC. Its protein product is CASSHPGGSETQYF.

The chain has TRBV7-9 and TRBJ2-3; D is unclear. The V end was cut by 5 bases, the J end by 0 bases, with 15 bases between. This CDR3 has 16 residues. In germline, CDR1 is SEHNR, CDR2 FQNEAQ (reference sequence). The CDR3 DNA reads as TGTGCCAGCAGCCCCCTAGTGATTACTAGCACAGATACGCAGTATTTT. Its translation: CASSPLVITSTDTQYF.

In regard to this clonotype: Relative to the germline gene, one junction end is altered; a read error may explain this. The chain employs TRBV7-7 and TRBJ2-5; the match to TRBD2 covers 14 bases. There are 16 residues in the CDR3. Germline values: CDR1 SSHAT, CDR2 FNYEAQ (reference sequence). The CDR3: CASSPGLAGAGETQYF. As DNA, the CDR3 is TGTGCTAGCAGTCCGGGACTAGCGGGAGCGGGGGAGACCCAGTACTTC.

The rearrangement links TRBV6-2 or TRBV6-3 to TRBJ2-1; D call uncertain. The CDR3 is 14 residues long. Germline CDR1 MNHEY, CDR2 SVGEGT. Trimming shortened V by 6 bases and J by 2 bases, and 11 bases separated the two germline ends. In DNA, the CDR3 is TGTGCCAGCAGCACTACCGGTACCTACAATGAGCAGTTCTTC. Protein: CASSTTGTYNEQFF.

About this clonotype itself: Its ends do not fully match the called genes, so a read error is possible. This sequence joins TRBV3-1 and TRBJ1-2; possibly TRBD1 for D (5 bases). CDR3 length: 15 amino acids. Germline V gene data show CDR1 as LGHDT and CDR2 as YNNKEL (reference sequence). CDR3 residues: CASSLNPGQNYGCTF. In DNA form, the CDR3 reads TGTGCCAGCAGCCTCAATCCGGGGCAGAACTATGGCTGCACCTTC.

The J gene is TRBJ2-1, the V gene TRBV29-1; possible D gene TRBD1, 6 bases. Trimming removed 5 bases from V and 2 bases from J, with 10 bases in between. The CDR3 spans 13 residues. Germline CDR1 is SQVTM and CDR2 is ANQGSEA. CDR3: CSVHTGPYNEQFF. CDR3 bases: TGCAGCGTTCACACAGGGCCCTACAATGAGCAGTTCTTC.

The sample holds a few counts of this clonotype. Here the CDR3 DNA reads TGCAGTGCTAGAGACTGGGAGACAGGGACCTACAATGAGCAGTTCTTC. Translated, it gives CSARDWETGTYNEQFF. V usage is TRBV20-1 and J usage is TRBJ2-1; 7 nucleotides agree with TRBD1. Germline CDR1 and CDR2: DFQATT and SNEGSKA (reference sequence). The CDR3 is 16 amino acids. V shed 0 bases, J shed 2 bases, and the junction held 7 bases outside the gene matches.

J is TRBJ1-2 and V is TRBV5-1; D is undetermined. The CDR3 totals 12 residues. Germline CDR1 SGHRS, CDR2 YFSETQ. Trimming removed 5 bases from V and 7 bases from J, with 12 bases in between. Here the CDR3 reads CASSDGTGGYTF. DNA of the CDR3: TGCGCCAGCAGTGACGGTACCGGTGGCTACACCTTC.

J is TRBJ2-5 and V is TRBV5-1; D unresolved. With the DNA end fitting TRBJ2-7 better, the J assignment may be wrong. This CDR3 has 12 amino acids. Germline V gene data show CDR1 as SGHRS and CDR2 as YFSETQ. The CDR3 is CASNLDDYEQYF. The CDR3 bases are TGCGCCAGCAACCTGGACGATTACGAGCAGTACTTC.

The V gene is TRBV20-1, the J gene TRBJ2-5, with a possible D match to TRBD1 (5 bases). In germline, CDR1 is DFQATT, CDR2 SNEGSKA (reference sequence). Trimming cost V 2 bases and J 5 bases, with 12 bases left between them. The CDR3 consists of 13 residues. DNA for the CDR3: TGCAGTGCTAGATTGGGGCCGGACGAGACCCAGTACTTC. Translating it yields CSARLGPDETQYF.

In its sample, this clonotype was seen a few times. The chain links TRBV2 to TRBJ1-2; D is uncertain. Trimming stripped 4 bases from V and 2 bases from J, with 11 bases between. CDR3 length: 14 residues. CDR1 is SNHLY, CDR2 FYNNEI, per germline. Here the CDR3 reads CASSVQLKNYGYTF. Written as DNA, the CDR3 is TGTGCCAGCAGTGTACAGCTAAAAAACTATGGCTACACCTTC.

This clonotype turned up a few times. This sequence joins TRBV4-1 and TRBJ2-7, with 9 nucleotides matching TRBD1. The J call could be wrong; TRBJ2-5 is a better fit for the DNA end. The CDR3 is made up of 17 amino acids. Germline CDR1 MGHRA, CDR2 YSYEKL. Here the CDR3 reads CASSRIPGQGSSETQYF. CDR3 sequence (DNA): TGCGCCAGCAGCCGAATACCGGGACAGGGTTCGTCAGAGACCCAGTACTTC.

This clonotype was seen only once. The genes are TRBV4-2 and TRBJ2-7; the match to TRBD2 covers 10 bases. The germline CDR1 and CDR2 sequences are LGHNA and YNFKEQ. The V segment lost 4 bases and the J segment 2 bases; nucleotides outside the gene matches: 14. There are 18 residues in the CDR3. The CDR3 reads CASSPGLAASQSPYEQYF. In DNA form, the CDR3 reads TGTGCCAGCAGCCCCGGACTAGCGGCCTCCCAGTCCCCCTACGAGCAGTACTTC.

The chain is built from TRBV12-3 or TRBV12-4 and TRBJ1-4; possible D gene TRBD1, 6 bases. The germline V and J ends were trimmed by 7 bases and 5 bases, with 14 bases remaining between them. The CDR3 runs to 14 residues. DNA for the CDR3: TGTGCCAGCACCGGCACAGGGTTAAATGAAAAACTGTTTTTT. This encodes CASTGTGLNEKLFF.

A remark on this clonotype: The junction shows a germline mismatch at one end, possibly a read error. The rearrangement links TRBV11-1 to TRBJ2-5; no firm D call. The germline V gene encodes CDR1 SGHAT and CDR2 FQDESV (reference sequence). This CDR3 region has 14 residues. CDR3 region: CASSLAARKETQYF. The DNA of the CDR3 is TGTGCCAGCAGCTTAGCCGCGAGGAAAGAGACCCAATACTTC.

The J gene is TRBJ2-1, the V gene TRBV29-1; TRBD2 aligns across 11 bases. V shed 0 bases and J 6 bases; nucleotides not matched to a gene: 4. CDR1 is SQVTM and CDR2 is ANQGSEA in the germline V gene. The CDR3 is 15 residues long. The CDR3 coding sequence is TGCAGCGTTGAAGAAACTAGCGGGAGTGTCAATGAGCAGTTCTTC. It yields the protein CSVEETSGSVNEQFF.

This clonotype was seen only a few times. The chain uses TRBV7-2 and TRBJ1-2; D unclear. Trimming took 7 bases from V and 5 from J, leaving 14 bases between them. The CDR3 length is 13 residues. The germline CDR1 and CDR2 sequences are SGHTA and FQGNSA. CDR3 sequence reads: CASTRGRTYGYTF. Here the CDR3 DNA reads TGTGCCAGCACCCGCGGCCGAACTTATGGCTACACCTTC.

The chain recombines TRBV20-1 with TRBJ2-7; D uncertain. Looked up from germline, CDR1 is DFQATT and CDR2 is SNEGSKA (reference sequence). The CDR3 length is 13 residues. The germline V and J ends were trimmed by 3 bases and 1 base, with 10 bases remaining between them. CDR3 residues: CSASPVWSYEQYF. In DNA form, the CDR3 reads TGCAGTGCTAGCCCCGTGTGGTCCTACGAGCAGTACTTC.

Comment on this clonotype: An end of the junction does not agree with germline; a read error may underlie this. This sequence joins TRBV4-1 and TRBJ2-4, with 7 bases aligning to TRBD1. The CDR3 consists of 13 residues. Germline-derived CDR1 and CDR2 are MGHRA and YSYEKL. The CDR3 DNA is TGCGCCAGCAACCAAAGACAGGGAAACATCCAGTACTTC. Translation gives CASNQRQGNIQYF.

This clonotype came up a few times. The chain carries TRBV29-1 and TRBJ2-4, with D tentatively TRBD2 (5 bases). Germline CDR1 SQVTM, CDR2 ANQGSEA. The CDR3 covers 12 residues. V lost 4 bases, J lost 8 bases, and 12 bases lay in between. CDR3 sequence (DNA): TGCAGCGTTGCCCTGGACGGGGACATTCAGTACTTC. Its protein is CSVALDGDIQYF.

The V gene is TRBV9, the J gene TRBJ2-7, with 16 bases fitting TRBD2. Germline assignment: CDR1 SGDLS and CDR2 YYNGEE. The junction had 8 bases not matched to a gene; V was cut back by 4 bases and J by 1 base. CDR3 length: 18 amino acids. CDR3 loop: CASSPGTSGRARSYEQYF. The DNA of the CDR3 is TGTGCCAGCAGCCCAGGGACTAGCGGGAGGGCCCGGTCCTACGAGCAGTACTTC. The full variable domain, its missing parts supplied by reference TRBV9 and TRBJ2-7, is DSGVTQTPKHLITATGQRVTLRCSPRSGDLSVYWYQQSLDQGLQFLIQYYNGEERAKGNILERFSAQQFPDLHSELNLSSLELGDSALYFCASSPGTSGRARSYEQYFGPGTRLTVT.

V and J are TRBV7-2 and TRBJ2-5; 7 bases are shared with TRBD2. The CDR3 spans 16 residues. After removal of 0 bases from V and 1 base from J, the junction contained 5 bases not matched to a gene. Germline V gene sequence: CDR1 SGHTA, CDR2 FQGNSA. This CDR3 is CASSLAQSGAQETQYF. The CDR3 region has the DNA TGTGCCAGCAGCTTAGCGCAGAGCGGGGCCCAAGAGACCCAGTACTTC.